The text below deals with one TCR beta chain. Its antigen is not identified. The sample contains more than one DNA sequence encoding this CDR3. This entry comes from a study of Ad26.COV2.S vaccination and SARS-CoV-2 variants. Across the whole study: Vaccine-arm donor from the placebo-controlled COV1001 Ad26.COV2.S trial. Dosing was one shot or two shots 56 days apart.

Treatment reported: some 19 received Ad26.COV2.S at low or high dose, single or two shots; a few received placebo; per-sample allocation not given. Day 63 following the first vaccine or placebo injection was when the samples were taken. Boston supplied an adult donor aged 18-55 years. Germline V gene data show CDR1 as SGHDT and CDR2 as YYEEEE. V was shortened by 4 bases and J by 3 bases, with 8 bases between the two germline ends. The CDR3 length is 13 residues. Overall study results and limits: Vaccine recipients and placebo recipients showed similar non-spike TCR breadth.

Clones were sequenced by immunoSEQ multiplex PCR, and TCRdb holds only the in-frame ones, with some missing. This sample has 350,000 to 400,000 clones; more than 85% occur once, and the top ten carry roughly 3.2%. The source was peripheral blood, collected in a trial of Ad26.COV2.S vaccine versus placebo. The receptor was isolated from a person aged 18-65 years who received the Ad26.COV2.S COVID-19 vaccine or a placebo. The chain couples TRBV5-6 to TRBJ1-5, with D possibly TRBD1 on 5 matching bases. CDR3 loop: CASSPGTNQPQHF. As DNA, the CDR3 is TGTGCCAGCAGCCCAGGGACCAATCAGCCCCAGCATTTT. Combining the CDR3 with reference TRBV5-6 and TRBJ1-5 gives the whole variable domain DAGVTQSPTHLIKTRGQQVTLRCSPKSGHDTVSWYQQALGQGPQFIFQYYEEEERQRGNFPDRFSGHQFPNYSSELNVNALLLGDSALYLCASSPGTNQPQHFGDGTRLSIL.